A selection of T cell receptor beta chains follows, all from one sample in a study of T cells in Graves' hyperthyroidism and ophthalmopathy. TCRdb processed the multiplex PCR reads anew with MiXCR; each CDR3 protein has one entry. The table shows 500,000 to 600,000 distinct CDR3 sequences, with 35% to 55% occurring only once. The specimen was peripheral blood or thyroid tissue (not recorded which). Receptors were obtained from an adult woman with Graves' disease, either hyperthyroidism or ophthalmopathy (not recorded which). The CDR3 runs from the conserved cysteine through the conserved F or W. Each record gives: D gene, clone size, J gene, V gene, CDR3 DNA, CDR3 protein. A D gene is named only where the DNA matches it firmly. For some rows the clone size is stated as once, few or many, or as a class when expanded; others skip it.

TRBD1 . TRBJ2-5 TRBV7-9 TGTGCCAGCAGCGATCCCTGGGGACAGTTCCAAGAGACCCAGTACTTC CASSDPWGQFQETQYF
. . TRBJ1-2 TRBV12-3/TRBV12-4 TGTGCCAGCAGTTTCCGGCAGAGCGAATCTCACACCTTC CASSFRQSESHTF
. few TRBJ2-5 TRBV20-1 TGCAGTGCTAGTCGCCCGGGACAAGGACAGACCCAGTACTTC CSASRPGQGQTQYF
. many TRBJ1-2 TRBV28 TGTGCCAGCAGTTTACAGGGCCGCGGCTACACCTTC CASSLQGRGYTF
TRBD1 many TRBJ1-4 TRBV4-1 TGCGCCAGCAGCCTCCCACAGGGGAAAACTAATGAAAAACTGTTTTTT CASSLPQGKTNEKLFF
TRBD2 . TRBJ2-7 TRBV5-6 TGTGCCAGCAGCATCGGGACTAGCGGTTACGAGCAGTACTTC CASSIGTSGYEQYF
. . TRBJ1-1 TRBV5-1 TGCGCCAGCAGCTTGGGCCGGGGGTCGTTAAACACTGAAGCTTTCTTT CASSLGRGSLNTEAFF
. few TRBJ1-2 TRBV11-2 TGTGCCAGCAGCTTAGATGAGTCGAGACAGAGCTATGGCTACACCTTC CASSLDESRQSYGYTF
. many TRBJ2-2 TRBV25-1 TGTGCCAGCAGTGTTGGCCGACCCGGGGAGCTGTTTTTT CASSVGRPGELFF
. . TRBJ2-7 TRBV2 TGTGCCAGCAGCGACTTGGGATTGCCGTACTTC CASSDLGLPYF
TRBD1 . TRBJ1-2 TRBV6-5 TGTGCCAGCAGCGCCCTACAGGGGGCGGACTATGGCTACACCTTC CASSALQGADYGYTF
TRBD1 . TRBJ1-2 TRBV7-9 TGTGCCAGCAGCTTAAAACAGGGGTTTGGCTACACCTTC CASSLKQGFGYTF
TRBD1 few TRBJ1-5 TRBV29-1 TGCAGCGTTCGCGACGGGACAGGGGGCAATCAGCCCCAGCATTTT CSVRDGTGGNQPQHF
. few TRBJ1-5 TRBV2 TGTGCCAGCAGTGTTGGTGAGCCCCAGCATTTT CASSVGEPQHF
TRBD1 many TRBJ2-7 TRBV24-1 TGTGCCACCAGTGATCCCCGACAGGGGGAAACCTACGAGCAGTACTTC CATSDPRQGETYEQYF
. . TRBJ2-2 TRBV7-9 TGTGCCAGCAGCTTAGGACCAGCGGATTGGGCCACCGGGGAGCTGTTTTTT CASSLGPADWATGELFF
. . TRBJ2-2 TRBV2 TGTGCCAGCAGTGTTCGGGCCCACGGCACCGGGGAGCTGTTTTTT CASSVRAHGTGELFF
. many TRBJ1-1 TRBV5-1 TGCGCCAGCAGCTCAATGACCGAGGGGAAAGCTTTCTTT CASSSMTEGKAFF
. . TRBJ2-5 TRBV2 TGTGCCAGCAGTGAAAAAGTCGTCGGAGAGACCCAGTACTTC CASSEKVVGETQYF
. once TRBJ1-6 TRBV7-2 TGTGCCAGCAGCTCCGGGACCTACGGGAATTCACCCCTCCACTTT CASSSGTYGNSPLHF
. . TRBJ1-5 TRBV10-2 TGCGCCAGCAAGGCGGGAGGGATAGGACAGCCCCAGCATTTT CASKAGGIGQPQHF
. few TRBJ1-4 TRBV30 TGTGCCTGGAGTGGCGGGCCGGGGGAAAAACTGTTTTTT CAWSGGPGEKLFF
. . TRBJ2-7 TRBV5-1 TGCGCCAGCAGCCAGGGATGGTCTGAAGAGCAGTACTTC CASSQGWSEEQYF
. . TRBJ2-5 TRBV29-1 TGCAGTTACAGGGTTCTGGAGACCCAGTACTTC CSYRVLETQYF
. . TRBJ1-1 TRBV9 TGTGCCAGCAGCGTAACGGGGGGGGTGAACACTGAAGCTTTCTTT CASSVTGGVNTEAFF
TRBD1 . TRBJ1-4 TRBV15 TGTGCCACCAGCACGACAGGGGTGAGGGAAAAACTGTTTTTT CATSTTGVREKLFF
TRBD1 once TRBJ2-5 TRBV29-1 TGCAGCGTTGAAGGGACAGGGGAACAAGAGACCCAGTACTTC CSVEGTGEQETQYF
TRBD2 . TRBJ2-5 TRBV24-1 TGTGCCACCAGTGACCCGGGACTAGCGGACCGAGAGACCCAGTACTTC CATSDPGLADRETQYF
. . TRBJ1-5 TRBV7-8 TGTGCCAGCAGCCCCAAGGGGCCCCAGCATTTT CASSPKGPQHF
. . TRBJ2-2 TRBV7-9 TGTGCCAGCAGCTTAGGAACTCATCTGAACACCGGGGAGCTGTTTTTT CASSLGTHLNTGELFF
. . TRBJ1-2 TRBV5-1 TGCGCCAGCAGCTTCGCAAGGGGGGTCGCAACCTATGGCTACACCTTC CASSFARGVATYGYTF
. many TRBJ1-1 TRBV28 TGTGCCAGCAGCTTAAGGGACCTAGCTTTCTTT CASSLRDLAFF
. . TRBJ2-7 TRBV29-1 TGCAGCGTCTCTGGCGGTTACGAGCAGTACTTC CSVSGGYEQYF
. . TRBJ1-2 TRBV7-9 TGTGCCAGCAGCGGGGACGGGCGCGGCTACACCTTC CASSGDGRGYTF
. . TRBJ2-5 TRBV29-1 TGCAGCGTTGAACCTCTAATGGGGGGACCCCAAGAGACCCAGTACTTC CSVEPLMGGPQETQYF
. many TRBJ2-7 TRBV4-1 TGCGCCAGCAGCCAAGATCTGAGAGGGATCGAGCAGTACTTC CASSQDLRGIEQYF
. . TRBJ1-4 TRBV10-3 TGTGCCATCAGGGAGGTAGGCGAAAAACTGTTTTTT CAIREVGEKLFF
TRBD2 . TRBJ2-7 TRBV7-9 TGTGCCAGCAGTGCTAGACTAGCGGACTACGAGCAGTACTTC CASSARLADYEQYF
. few TRBJ2-2 TRBV7-6 TGTGCCAGCAGCTTAGCGCTCGCGGGTGCGAACACCGGGGAGCTGTTTTTT CASSLALAGANTGELFF
. . TRBJ1-1 TRBV6-5 TGTGCCATCAGTTACGGGTCAGGCGACTCTGAAGCTTTCTTT CAISYGSGDSEAFF